These 25 T cell receptor beta chains came from one sample sequenced in a study of blood T cell repertoires in COVID-19. The table came from immunoSEQ multiplex PCR; TCRdb's copy has only in-frame clones and leaves some out. The sample lists around 340,000 clones; around nine tenths were seen once. The sample taken for sequencing was peripheral blood. Receptor source: a woman aged 60-75 years with COVID-19, enrolled during active disease.

The chain carries TRBV27 and TRBJ1-4, with 10 positions matching TRBD1. CDR3 length: 15 residues. V shed 6 bases and J 10 bases; nucleotides not matched to a gene: 11. The germline gives CDR1 MNHEY, CDR2 SMNVEV (reference sequence). CDR3 nucleotide sequence: TGTGCCAGCAGACGACAGGGGGCGGGGGCGGGAAAACTGTTTTTT. Protein: CASRRQGAGAGKLFF. Supplemented by reference TRBV27 and TRBJ1-4, the full variable domain reads EAQVTQNPRYLITVTGKKLTVTCSQNMNHEYMSWYRQDPGLGLRQIYYSMNVEVTDKGDVPEGYKVSRKEKRNFPLILESPSPNQTSLYFCASRRQGAGAGKLFFGSGTQLSVL.

V and J are TRBV10-3 and TRBJ1-2; TRBD1 aligns across 8 bases. V gave up 7 bases and J gave up 2 bases; unmatched junction bases: 6. Germline V gene data show CDR1 as ENHRY and CDR2 as SYGVKD. This CDR3 region has 14 residues. CDR3 nucleotides: TGTGCCATCACAGGGGGCGAACCAAACTATGGCTACACCTTC. This gives the protein CAITGGEPNYGYTF.

The gene calls are TRBV15 and TRBJ1-2; 7 nucleotides agree with TRBD1. Germline CDR1 reads LNHNV; CDR2 reads YYDKDF (reference sequence). The CDR3 runs 13 residues. The ends lost 6 bases at V and 9 bases at J; junction bases unmatched: 10. The DNA of the CDR3 is TGTGCCACCAGGGCCCAGGGGGGCCAGAGCTACACCTTC. Translated: CATRAQGGQSYTF.

The V call is TRBV28, the J call TRBJ2-7, with 7 bases lining up with TRBD1. Germline loops: CDR1 MDHEN, CDR2 SYDVKM. This CDR3 has 16 amino acids. V dropped 5 bases and J dropped 2; count of bases not matched to a gene: 12. The CDR3 DNA reads as TGTGCCAGCAGTACACTTGACAGGGTCAGAACCTACGAGCAGTACTTC. Protein: CASSTLDRVRTYEQYF.

This chain uses TRBV5-1 with TRBJ1-5, with a weak D call TRBD1 (6 bases). The germline V and J ends were trimmed by 3 bases and 1 base, with 11 bases remaining between them. There are 15 residues in the CDR3. CDR1 and CDR2 from the germline V gene are SGHRS and YFSETQ. The CDR3 region is CASSSTGLSNQPQHF. Written as DNA, the CDR3 is TGCGCCAGCAGCTCAACAGGGTTGAGCAATCAGCCCCAGCATTTT.

The rearrangement links TRBV2 to TRBJ2-3; the D gene is possibly TRBD2 (6 bases). Germline lookup yields CDR1 SNHLY and CDR2 FYNNEI. Trimming removed 5 bases at V and 7 bases at J, with 25 bases between. The length of the CDR3 is 17 residues. The CDR3 DNA reads as TGTGCCAGCAGTCCGGGGGATTCCGGGCCATCCGCAAATACGCAGTATTTT. Translating gives CASSPGDSGPSANTQYF.

J is TRBJ2-2 and V is TRBV27; the match to TRBD1 covers 8 bases. This CDR3 spans 16 amino acids. Germline CDR1 MNHEY, CDR2 SMNVEV (reference sequence). The V and J ends lost 5 bases and 6 bases, in that order; junction bases with no gene match: 11. CDR3 in DNA: TGTGCCAGCAGTACACGGACAGGGAATATTCCCGGGGAGCTGTTTTTT. Translated: CASSTRTGNIPGELFF.

The chain uses TRBV7-3 and TRBJ2-3; TRBD2 matches at 8 bases. Per germline, CDR1 SGHTA and CDR2 FQGTGA. The CDR3 is 16 amino acids. Germline trimming cut 1 base from V and 4 bases from J; bases unmatched to any gene: 7. The CDR3 DNA reads TGTGCCAGCAGCTTAATGGCGGCGGGGGGCGCAGATACGCAGTATTTT. The encoded protein is CASSLMAAGGADTQYF. Full variable domain (missing parts from reference TRBV7-3 and TRBJ2-3): GAGVSQTPSNKVTEKGKYVELRCDPISGHTALYWYRQSLGQGPEFLIYFQGTGAADDSGLPNDRFFAVRPEGSVSTLKIQRTERGDSAVYLCASSLMAAGGADTQYFGPGTRLTVL.

J is TRBJ2-1 and V is TRBV6-1, with a possible D match to TRBD1 (5 bases). CDR3 length equals 11 residues. Germline V gene data show CDR1 as MNHNS and CDR2 as SASEGT. The V end was cut by 2 bases, the J end by 15 bases, with 11 bases between. The CDR3 DNA sequence: TGTGCCAGCAGTGAACTCAGGGTAGCGTTCTTC. The encoded protein is CASSELRVAFF.

This chain links TRBV7-6 with TRBJ1-2; D is possibly TRBD1 (6 bases). V was pared by 5 bases and J by 5 bases, with 15 bases between. Germline V lookup: CDR1 SGHVS, CDR2 FNYEAQ. The CDR3 length is 14 residues. The CDR3 DNA sequence: TGTGCCAGCAGCCCCAGAAGTAGGGGGTATGGCTACACCTTC. Protein sequence: CASSPRSRGYGYTF.

This clone was recorded once. This chain links TRBV29-1 with TRBJ1-1; D is unclear. V lost 5 bases and J 0 bases, leaving 13 bases between the germline ends. The germline CDR1 and CDR2 sequences are SQVTM and ANQGSEA. The CDR3 covers 14 residues. The CDR3 region has the DNA TGCAGCGTTAAGGGAGAAAACTTGAACACTGAAGCTTTCTTT. This encodes CSVKGENLNTEAFF.

CDR3 in DNA: TGTGCCAGCAGCGTAGAGCCTGGGGCTGGCACAGATACGCAGTATTTT. Translating gives CASSVEPGAGTDTQYF. The chain employs TRBV9 and TRBJ2-3; TRBD1 might be the D (5 bases). This CDR3 contains 16 residues. CDR1 and CDR2 (germline): SGDLS, YYNGEE. Trimming left V 0 bases short and J 1 base short, with 12 bases between.

This clone was picked up one time. The chain joins TRBV6-5 to TRBJ2-5; maybe TRBD2 (7 bases). The V end lost 2 bases, the J end lost 5 bases, and 15 bases lay between the germline ends. The germline V gene has CDR1 MNHEY and CDR2 SVGAGI. The CDR3 covers 15 residues. CDR3 in DNA: TGTGCCAGCAGTTACGATCGGGGGGCTAGGGAGACCCAGTACTTC. Its protein product is CASSYDRGARETQYF.

The table lists this clone with a count of one. This rearrangement joins TRBV27 to TRBJ1-1; 9 bases align to TRBD1. This CDR3 region has 14 residues. V lost 7 bases, J lost 4 bases, and 7 bases stayed unmatched. Per the germline V gene, CDR1 is MNHEY and CDR2 is SMNVEV (reference sequence). The CDR3 sequence is CASKWTGAGTEAFF. The CDR3 DNA sequence: TGTGCCAGCAAATGGACAGGGGCTGGCACTGAAGCTTTCTTT.

This clone occurred once. This chain connects TRBV4-2 to TRBJ2-5, with TRBD2 matching over 9 bases. J gave up 4 bases and V 1 base, and 13 bases lay outside the gene matches. Looked up from germline, CDR1 is LGHNA and CDR2 is YNFKEQ. This CDR3 region has 18 residues. The chain's CDR3 is CASSQVGFGGGAVETQYF. The CDR3 nucleotides are TGTGCCAGCAGCCAAGTAGGATTTGGCGGGGGGGCCGTAGAGACCCAGTACTTC.

For this clone: In the same sample, other DNA sequences code for this CDR3. The chain carries TRBV9 and TRBJ1-3; D unclear. Germline V gene sequence: CDR1 SGDLS, CDR2 YYNGEE. Trimming pared 0 bases from V and 4 bases from J, leaving 8 bases between. This CDR3 region has 14 residues. In DNA form, the CDR3 reads TGTGCCAGCAGCGTAGGGGTGAGGGGAAACACCATATATTTT. Its protein product is CASSVGVRGNTIYF.

The DNA of the CDR3 is TGTGCCAGCAGCAACGGGCGGGATCAGCCCCAGCATTTT. As protein: CASSNGRDQPQHF. The chain uses TRBV6-5 and TRBJ1-5; D unclear. Germline CDR1 and CDR2: MNHEY and SVGAGI. V lost 6 bases and J lost 5, with 11 bases in between. The CDR3 spans 13 residues.

CDR3 bases: TGTGCCAGCAGGATGGGGGGTTCTGAAGCTTTCTTT. Translation: CASRMGGSEAFF. This rearrangement joins TRBV12-3 or TRBV12-4 to TRBJ1-1; D might be TRBD1 (5 bases). V gave up 6 bases and J gave up 6 bases, with 11 bases separating them. The CDR3 is 12 amino acids.

The CDR3: CASSRGLAVTGELFF. Written as DNA, the CDR3 is TGTGCCAGCAGCAGGGGACTAGCGGTCACCGGGGAGCTGTTTTTT. J is TRBJ2-2 and V is TRBV7-2; 11 nucleotides agree with TRBD2. Trimming cost V 5 bases and J 4 bases; bases outside gene matches: 3. The CDR3 has 15 amino acids. Germline CDR1 SGHTA, CDR2 FQGNSA.

The rearrangement links TRBV15 to TRBJ1-2, with TRBD1 identical over 9 bases. The V gene end was trimmed by 0 bases and the J gene end by 4 bases; junction bases not matched to a gene: 3. Germline loops: CDR1 LNHNV, CDR2 YYDKDF (reference sequence). The CDR3 extends over 15 amino acids. CDR3 residues: CATSRDTGGGYGYTF. CDR3 nucleotides: TGTGCCACCAGCAGAGACACAGGGGGCGGCTATGGCTACACCTTC.

The chain couples TRBV12-5 to TRBJ2-3; 9 positions match TRBD2. V lost 6 bases, J lost 1 base, and 8 bases stayed unmatched. CDR3 length equals 16 residues. Germline V lookup: CDR1 LGHNT, CDR2 FRNRAP. The CDR3, as DNA: TGTGCTAGTGGGCCCCCGGAGCGGGGGGGCACAGATACGCAGTATTTT. Translated, it gives CASGPPERGGTDTQYF.

The rearrangement links TRBV27 to TRBJ2-7; 10 positions match TRBD1. V trimming: 2 bases; J trimming: 3 bases; junction bases outside the gene matches: 7. The CDR3 runs 16 residues. CDR1 and CDR2 (germline): MNHEY, SMNVEV (reference sequence). The CDR3 loop reads CASSLARTGGIYEQYF. DNA of the CDR3: TGTGCCAGCAGTTTAGCTCGGACAGGGGGGATCTACGAGCAGTACTTC.

V is TRBV19 and J is TRBJ2-7; D not certain. In germline, CDR1 is LNHDA, CDR2 SQIVND (reference sequence). V lost 5 bases, J lost 2 bases, and 16 bases lay in between. The CDR3 sequence is 15 residues long. CDR3 nucleotide sequence: TGTGCCAGTAGTGAACAGCCTAATCCCACCTACGAGCAGTACTTC. Translating it yields CASSEQPNPTYEQYF.

This chain joins TRBV30 and TRBJ1-3; D possibly corresponds to TRBD1 (5 bases). The CDR3 spans 13 residues. Germline CDR1 is GTSNPN and CDR2 is SVGIG (reference sequence). The V end lost 4 bases, the J end lost 2 bases, and 9 bases lay between the germline ends. The CDR3 region has the DNA TGTGCCTGGACGGCAGGGACTGGAAACACCATATATTTT. Amino acids: CAWTAGTGNTIYF.

CDR3 in DNA: TGTGCCTGGAGTGTTCGGGAAGAGACCCAGTACTTC. Its protein product is CAWSVREETQYF. The V call is TRBV30, the J call TRBJ2-5; D remains ambiguous. Trimming left V 0 bases short and J 3 bases short, with 5 bases between. The CDR3 has 12 amino acids. From germline, CDR1 is GTSNPN and CDR2 SVGIG (reference sequence).